The 18 T cell receptor beta chains listed next were all sequenced from one sample in a study of blood T cell repertoires in COVID-19. The method was immunoSEQ multiplex PCR; TCRdb's version includes in-frame clones alone and lacks a portion of them. This sample carries about 130,000 clones, roughly 88% of them seen once, and the ten largest clones take 5% to 6.5%. Material: peripheral blood. The receptor set was obtained from a human donor in a cohort sampled during active COVID-19.

This chain links TRBV9 with TRBJ2-3; 8 bases agree with TRBD2. V was clipped by 2 bases and J by 2 bases; unmatched bases: 4. This CDR3 contains 15 residues. In germline, CDR1 is SGDLS, CDR2 YYNGEE. This CDR3 is CASSVQAGVTDTQYF. The CDR3 region has the DNA TGTGCCAGCAGCGTCCAAGCGGGGGTCACAGATACGCAGTATTTT.

The chain carries TRBV6-1 and TRBJ2-7; 11 bases are shared with TRBD2. The CDR3 is 15 amino acids. Per germline, CDR1 MNHNS and CDR2 SASEGT. Germline trimming cut 3 bases from V and 2 bases from J; bases unmatched to any gene: 3. The CDR3 region is CASSETSGVTYEQYF. DNA of the CDR3: TGTGCCAGCAGTGAGACTAGCGGGGTAACCTACGAGCAGTACTTC.

The chain carries TRBV4-1 and TRBJ2-3; D may be TRBD1 (6 bases). This CDR3 contains 14 residues. The V and J ends lost 10 bases and 4 bases respectively, with 18 bases between them. Per germline, CDR1 MGHRA and CDR2 YSYEKL. CDR3 nucleotides: TGCGCCACCTCCACAGGGTTCATGGCAGATACGCAGTATTTT. It specifies CATSTGFMADTQYF.

This clone turned up a few times. The chain uses TRBV7-6 and TRBJ2-2, with 10 bases identical to TRBD2. The CDR3 contains 16 residues. With V trimmed by 7 bases and J by 8 bases, 13 bases remained unmatched. Germline lookup yields CDR1 SGHVS and CDR2 FNYEAQ. The CDR3 coding sequence is TGTGCCAGCACCCCCCTAGCGGGGGCCCTCAGAGGGGAGCTGTTTTTT. Residues: CASTPLAGALRGELFF. The variable domain in full, completed from reference TRBV7-6 and TRBJ2-2, reads GAGVSQSPRYKVTKRGQDVALRCDPISGHVSLYWYRQALGQGPEFLTYFNYEAQQDKSGLPNDRFSAERPEGSISTLTIQRTEQRDSAMYRCASTPLAGALRGELFFGEGSRLTVL.

The chain couples TRBV12-5 to TRBJ2-5, with TRBD2 identical over 10 bases. Per the germline V gene, CDR1 is LGHNT and CDR2 is FRNRAP. The CDR3 is 15 amino acids. The V gene end was trimmed by 3 bases and the J gene end by 6 bases; junction bases not matched to a gene: 7. For the CDR3, the DNA is TGTGCTAGTGGTTTTCTAGCGGGAGTAGGGAAGACCCAGTACTTC. This gives the protein CASGFLAGVGKTQYF. Full variable domain (missing parts from reference TRBV12-5 and TRBJ2-5): DARVTQTPRHKVTEMGQEVTMRCQPILGHNTVFWYRQTMMQGLELLAYFRNRAPLDDSGMPKDRFSAEMPDATLATLKIQPSEPRDSAVYFCASGFLAGVGKTQYFGPGTRLLVL.

This clone was detected once. The V and J genes are TRBV7-2 and TRBJ1-2; D gene uncertain. V was pared by 1 base and J by 2 bases, with 14 bases between. There are 16 residues in the CDR3. Germline V gene sequence: CDR1 SGHTA, CDR2 FQGNSA. The CDR3 sequence: CASSLVQTQTNYGYTF. CDR3 DNA sequence: TGTGCCAGCAGCTTAGTACAGACCCAGACAAACTATGGCTACACCTTC.

V gene TRBV5-5 combines with J gene TRBJ1-5; a weak D match, TRBD1 (5 bases). Trimming shortened V by 4 bases and J by 1 base, and 12 bases separated the two germline ends. Germline V CDR1 and CDR2: SGHKS, YYEKEE (reference sequence). The CDR3 is 15 residues long. The CDR3 bases are TGTGCCAGCAGCGAATCAGGGCACAGCAATCAGCCCCAGCATTTT. Its translation is CASSESGHSNQPQHF.

The chain carries TRBV19 and TRBJ2-2; 7 bases agree with TRBD1. The junction had 17 bases not matched to a gene; V was cut back by 10 bases and J by 6 bases. CDR1 is LNHDA and CDR2 is SQIVND in the germline V gene (reference sequence). This CDR3 region has 16 residues. CDR3 in DNA: TGTGCCACCAAAAACCTGCGACAGGGAGTGTCCGGGGAGCTGTTTTTT. This encodes CATKNLRQGVSGELFF.

This chain links TRBV18 with TRBJ2-5; D is perhaps TRBD1 (5 bases). V dropped 4 bases and J dropped 8 bases, with 8 bases sitting between them. CDR3 length: 11 amino acids. Germline CDR1 and CDR2: KGHSH and LQKENI. The CDR3 coding sequence is TGTGCCAGCTCACAACAGGATACCCAGTACTTC. Encoded protein: CASSQQDTQYF.

The V gene is TRBV9, the J gene TRBJ2-1; maybe TRBD1 (5 bases). V gave up 0 bases and J gave up 7 bases, with 8 bases separating them. This CDR3 has 13 amino acids. CDR1 SGDLS and CDR2 YYNGEE come from the germline V gene. The CDR3 here is CASSVGSGNEQFF. The CDR3 nucleotides are TGTGCCAGCAGCGTAGGATCAGGGAATGAGCAGTTCTTC.

V is TRBV4-3 and J is TRBJ2-1, with no clear D. The ends were cut back, 4 bases at V and 1 base at J, with 11 bases in the middle. The germline V gene encodes CDR1 LGHNA and CDR2 YSLEER. CDR3 length: 15 amino acids. The CDR3 coding sequence is TGCGCCAGCAGCCTGCAGGTTGGGTCCTACAATGAGCAGTTCTTC. It codes for CASSLQVGSYNEQFF.

This sequence joins TRBV4-3 and TRBJ2-1; 7 bases are shared with TRBD1. CDR1 and CDR2 (germline): LGHNA, YSLEER. V shed 0 bases, J shed 8 bases, and the junction held 1 base outside the gene matches. CDR3 length equals 13 residues. The CDR3 DNA reads TGCGCCAGCAGCCAAGATCAGGGGGATGAGCAGTTCTTC. Residues: CASSQDQGDEQFF.

The chain links TRBV7-9 to TRBJ2-1; 11 bases agree with TRBD2. This CDR3 comprises 15 residues. V lost 6 bases to trimming and J lost 5 bases; unmatched junction nucleotides: 6. Looked up from germline, CDR1 is SEHNR and CDR2 is FQNEAQ (reference sequence). The CDR3 coding sequence is TGTGCCAGCAGACTAATAGCGGGGGGGAACAATGAGCAGTTCTTC. Translating it yields CASRLIAGGNNEQFF.

The chain has TRBV5-1 and TRBJ2-1; 9 bases match TRBD2. V was clipped by 0 bases and J by 6 bases; unmatched bases: 4. Germline V gene lookup returns CDR1 SGHRS and CDR2 YFSETQ. This CDR3 has 15 amino acids. DNA for the CDR3: TGCGCCAGCAGCTTGGATAGCGGGAGCTTCAATGAGCAGTTCTTC. Protein sequence: CASSLDSGSFNEQFF.

The chain employs TRBV7-2 and TRBJ1-3; D gene uncertain. The V gene's germline CDR1 is SGHTA and CDR2 FQGNSA. The CDR3 totals 15 residues. Trimming shortened V by 1 base and J by 0 bases, and 7 bases separated the two germline ends. The DNA of the CDR3 is TGTGCCAGCAGCTTAGTTCCATCCTCTGGAAACACCATATATTTT. Translating gives CASSLVPSSGNTIYF.

The chain joins TRBV18 to TRBJ2-5, with D perhaps TRBD2 (5 bases). The CDR3 length is 15 residues. Per germline, CDR1 KGHSH and CDR2 LQKENI. With 2 bases removed from V and 1 base from J, the gap between germline ends came to 11 bases. In DNA form, the CDR3 reads TGTGCCAGCTCACCAGCGGCGGGCCTCCAAGAGACCCAGTACTTC. Translating gives CASSPAAGLQETQYF.

V is TRBV30 and J is TRBJ2-7; 10 positions agree with TRBD1. Germline V gene data show CDR1 as GTSNPN and CDR2 as SVGIG (reference sequence). V shed 4 bases, J shed 4 bases, and the junction held 7 bases outside the gene matches. The CDR3 has 14 amino acids. This chain's CDR3 is CAWNTGTGAYEQYF. Written as DNA, the CDR3 is TGTGCCTGGAATACCGGGACAGGGGCATACGAGCAGTACTTC.

This clone was picked up a small number of times. CDR3 in amino acids: CASSLRDSQETQYF. For the CDR3, the DNA is TGTGCCAGCAGTTTAAGGGACAGCCAAGAGACCCAGTACTTC. The rearrangement uses TRBV27 and TRBJ2-5, with TRBD1 matching over 7 bases. Germline V lookup: CDR1 MNHEY, CDR2 SMNVEV (reference sequence). J was trimmed by 1 base and V by 2 bases; bases with no gene match: 1. This CDR3 region has 14 residues.